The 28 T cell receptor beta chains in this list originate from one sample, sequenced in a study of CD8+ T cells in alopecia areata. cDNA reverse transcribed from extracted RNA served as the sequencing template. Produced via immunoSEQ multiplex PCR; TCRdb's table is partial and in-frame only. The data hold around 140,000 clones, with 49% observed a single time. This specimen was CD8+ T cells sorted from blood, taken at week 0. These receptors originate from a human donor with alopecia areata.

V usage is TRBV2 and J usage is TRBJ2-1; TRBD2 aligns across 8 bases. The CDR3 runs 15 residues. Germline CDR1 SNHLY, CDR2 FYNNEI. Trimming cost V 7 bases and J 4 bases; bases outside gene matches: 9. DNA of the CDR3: TGTGCCAGCACCGGTGGAACTAGCGGTTACAATGAGCAGTTCTTC. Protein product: CASTGGTSGYNEQFF.

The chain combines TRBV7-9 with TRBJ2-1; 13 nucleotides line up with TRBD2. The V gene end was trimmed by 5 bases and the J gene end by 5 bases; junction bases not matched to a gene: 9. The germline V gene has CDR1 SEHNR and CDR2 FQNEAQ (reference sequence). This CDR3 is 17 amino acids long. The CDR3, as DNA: TGTGCCAGCAGCCATGGACTAGCGGGGGCTATGGACAATGAGCAGTTCTTC. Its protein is CASSHGLAGAMDNEQFF.

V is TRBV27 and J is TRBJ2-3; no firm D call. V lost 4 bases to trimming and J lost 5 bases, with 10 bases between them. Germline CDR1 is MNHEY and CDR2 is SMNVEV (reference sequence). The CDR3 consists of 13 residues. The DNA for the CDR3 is TGTGCCAGCAGTTCCGCTAGAGGAGATACGCAGTATTTT. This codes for CASSSARGDTQYF.

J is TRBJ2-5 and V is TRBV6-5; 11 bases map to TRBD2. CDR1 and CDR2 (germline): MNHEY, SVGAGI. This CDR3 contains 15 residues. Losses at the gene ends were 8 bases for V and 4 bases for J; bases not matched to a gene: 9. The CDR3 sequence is CASGPGLAVGETQYF. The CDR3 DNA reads TGTGCCAGCGGCCCGGGACTAGCGGTGGGAGAGACCCAGTACTTC.

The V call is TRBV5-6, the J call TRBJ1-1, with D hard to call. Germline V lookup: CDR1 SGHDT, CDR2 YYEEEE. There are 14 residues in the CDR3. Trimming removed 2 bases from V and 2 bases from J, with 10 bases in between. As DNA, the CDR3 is TGTGCCAGCAGCTTCGACGAACTAAACACTGAAGCTTTCTTT. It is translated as CASSFDELNTEAFF.

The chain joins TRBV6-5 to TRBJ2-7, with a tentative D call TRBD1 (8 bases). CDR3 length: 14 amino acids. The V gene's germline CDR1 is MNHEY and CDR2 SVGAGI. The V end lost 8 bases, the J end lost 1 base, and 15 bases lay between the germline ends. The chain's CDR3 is CASRIQGGSYEQYF. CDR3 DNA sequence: TGTGCCAGCCGAATACAGGGGGGGTCCTACGAGCAGTACTTC.

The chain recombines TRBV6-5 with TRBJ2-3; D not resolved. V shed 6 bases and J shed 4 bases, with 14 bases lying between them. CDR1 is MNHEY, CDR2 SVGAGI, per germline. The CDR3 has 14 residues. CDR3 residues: CASSDSRGADTQYF. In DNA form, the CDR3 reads TGTGCCAGCAGCGACTCCCGAGGCGCAGATACGCAGTATTTT.

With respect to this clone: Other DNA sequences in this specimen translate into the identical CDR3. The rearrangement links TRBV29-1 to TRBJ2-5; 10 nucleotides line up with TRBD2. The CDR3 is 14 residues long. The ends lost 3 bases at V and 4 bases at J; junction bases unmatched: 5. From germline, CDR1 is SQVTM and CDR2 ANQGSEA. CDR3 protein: CSVEERGGLETQYF. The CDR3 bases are TGCAGCGTTGAGGAGCGGGGGGGCCTAGAGACCCAGTACTTC.

CDR3 nucleotides: TGTGCCAGCAGCCAGGAGTCCAGGCGCCGTTCTGGGGAGACCCAGTACTTC. It is translated as CASSQESRRRSGETQYF. This chain joins TRBV13 and TRBJ2-5, with unresolved D. The length of the CDR3 is 17 residues. CDR1 is PRHDT and CDR2 is FYEKMQ in the germline V gene (reference sequence). The ends were cut back, 5 bases at V and 5 bases at J, with 24 bases in the middle.

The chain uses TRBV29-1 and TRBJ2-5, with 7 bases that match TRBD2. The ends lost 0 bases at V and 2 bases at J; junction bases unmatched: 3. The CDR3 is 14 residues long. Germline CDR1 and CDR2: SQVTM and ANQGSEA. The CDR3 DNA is TGCAGCGTTGAAGACAGTAGCGGGCAAGAGACCCAGTACTTC. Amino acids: CSVEDSSGQETQYF.

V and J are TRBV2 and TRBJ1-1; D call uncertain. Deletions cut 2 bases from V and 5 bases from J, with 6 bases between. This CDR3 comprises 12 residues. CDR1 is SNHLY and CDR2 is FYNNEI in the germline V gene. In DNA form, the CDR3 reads TGTGCCAGCAGTGAATATGGTACTGAAGCTTTCTTT. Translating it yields CASSEYGTEAFF.

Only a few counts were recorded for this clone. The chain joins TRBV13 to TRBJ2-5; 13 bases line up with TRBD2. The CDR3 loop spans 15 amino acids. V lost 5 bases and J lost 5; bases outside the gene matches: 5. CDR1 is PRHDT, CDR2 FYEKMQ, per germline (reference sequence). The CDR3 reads CASSGGLAGSETQYF. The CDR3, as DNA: TGTGCCAGCAGCGGGGGACTAGCGGGGAGCGAGACCCAGTACTTC.

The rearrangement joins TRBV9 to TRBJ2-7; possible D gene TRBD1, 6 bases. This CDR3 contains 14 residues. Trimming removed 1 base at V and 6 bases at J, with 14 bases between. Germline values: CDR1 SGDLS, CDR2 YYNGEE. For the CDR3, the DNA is TGTGCCAGCAGCGTATCAGGGGAACCTCGCGAGCAGTACTTC. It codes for CASSVSGEPREQYF.

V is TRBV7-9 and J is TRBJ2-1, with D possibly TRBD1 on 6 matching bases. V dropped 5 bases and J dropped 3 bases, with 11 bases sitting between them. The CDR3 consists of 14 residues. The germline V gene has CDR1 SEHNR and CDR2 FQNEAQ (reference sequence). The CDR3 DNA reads TGTGCCAGCAGCCACAGGGTAGGCTACAATGAGCAGTTCTTC. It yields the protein CASSHRVGYNEQFF. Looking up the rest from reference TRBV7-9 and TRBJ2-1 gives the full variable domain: DTGVSQNPRHKITKRGQNVTFRCDPISEHNRLYWYRQTLGQGPEFLTYFQNEAQLEKSRLLSDRFSAERPKGSFSTLEIQRTEQGDSAMYLCASSHRVGYNEQFFGPGTRLTVL.

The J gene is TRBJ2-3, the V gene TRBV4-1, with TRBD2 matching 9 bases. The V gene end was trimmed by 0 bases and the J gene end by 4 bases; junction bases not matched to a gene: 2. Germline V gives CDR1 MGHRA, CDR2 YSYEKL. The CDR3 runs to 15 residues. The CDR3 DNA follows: TGCGCCAGCAGCCAAGAGCGGGGGGGCCCAGATACGCAGTATTTT. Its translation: CASSQERGGPDTQYF.

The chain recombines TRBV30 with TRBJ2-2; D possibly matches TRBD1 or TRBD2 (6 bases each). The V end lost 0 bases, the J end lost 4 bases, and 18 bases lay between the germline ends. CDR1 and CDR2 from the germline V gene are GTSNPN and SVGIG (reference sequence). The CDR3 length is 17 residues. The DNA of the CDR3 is TGTGCCTGGAGTGTACAGGATCGGGGGCTGAGCACCGGGGAGCTGTTTTTT. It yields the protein CAWSVQDRGLSTGELFF.

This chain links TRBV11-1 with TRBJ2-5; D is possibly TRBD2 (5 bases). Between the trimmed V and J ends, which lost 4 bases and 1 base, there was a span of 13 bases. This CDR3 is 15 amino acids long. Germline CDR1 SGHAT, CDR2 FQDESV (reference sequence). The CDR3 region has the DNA TGTGCCAGCAGCTCCTACATAGCGATCCAAGAGACCCAGTACTTC. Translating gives CASSSYIAIQETQYF.

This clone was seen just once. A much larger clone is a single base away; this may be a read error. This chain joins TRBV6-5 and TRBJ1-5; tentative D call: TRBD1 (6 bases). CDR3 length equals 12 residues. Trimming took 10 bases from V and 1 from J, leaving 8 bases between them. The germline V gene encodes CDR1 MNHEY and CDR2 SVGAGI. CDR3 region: CATGGSNQPQHF. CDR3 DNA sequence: TGTGCCACCGGGGGCAGCAATCAGCCCCAGCATTTT.

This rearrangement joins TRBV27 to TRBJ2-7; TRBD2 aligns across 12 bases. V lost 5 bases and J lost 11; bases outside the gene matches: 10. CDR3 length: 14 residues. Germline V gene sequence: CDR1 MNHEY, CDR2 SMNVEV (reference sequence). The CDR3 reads CASSPGTSGPGEYF. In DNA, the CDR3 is TGTGCCAGCAGTCCGGGGACTAGCGGGCCCGGGGAGTACTTC.

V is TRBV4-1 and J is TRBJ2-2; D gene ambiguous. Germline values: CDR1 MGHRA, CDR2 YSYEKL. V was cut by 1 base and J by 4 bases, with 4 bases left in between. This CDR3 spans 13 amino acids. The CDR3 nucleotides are TGCGCCAGCAGCCAAGCTGGCACCGGGGAGCTGTTTTTT. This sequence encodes CASSQAGTGELFF.

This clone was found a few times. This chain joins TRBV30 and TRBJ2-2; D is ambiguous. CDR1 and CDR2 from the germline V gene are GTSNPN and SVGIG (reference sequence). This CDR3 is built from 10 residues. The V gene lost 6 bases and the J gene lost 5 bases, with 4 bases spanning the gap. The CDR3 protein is CACLTGELFF. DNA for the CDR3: TGTGCCTGCCTAACCGGGGAGCTGTTTTTT.

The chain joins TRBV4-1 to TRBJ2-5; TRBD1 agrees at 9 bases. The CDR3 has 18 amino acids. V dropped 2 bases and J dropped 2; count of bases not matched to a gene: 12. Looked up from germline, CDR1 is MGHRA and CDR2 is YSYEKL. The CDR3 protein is CASSQTRTGVRGQETQYF. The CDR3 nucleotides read TGCGCCAGCAGCCAAACCCGGACAGGGGTTCGGGGTCAAGAGACCCAGTACTTC.

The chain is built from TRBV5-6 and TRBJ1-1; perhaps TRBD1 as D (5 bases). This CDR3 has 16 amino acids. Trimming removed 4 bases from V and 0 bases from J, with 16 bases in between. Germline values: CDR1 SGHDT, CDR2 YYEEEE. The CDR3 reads CASSLRGDGLNTEAFF. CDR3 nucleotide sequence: TGTGCCAGCAGCCTGAGGGGTGATGGATTGAACACTGAAGCTTTCTTT.

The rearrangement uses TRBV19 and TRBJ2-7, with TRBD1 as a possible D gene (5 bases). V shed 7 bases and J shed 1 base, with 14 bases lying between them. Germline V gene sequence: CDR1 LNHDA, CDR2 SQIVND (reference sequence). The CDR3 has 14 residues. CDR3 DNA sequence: TGTGCCAGTATGAATGCAGGGCCTTCCTACGAGCAGTACTTC. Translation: CASMNAGPSYEQYF.

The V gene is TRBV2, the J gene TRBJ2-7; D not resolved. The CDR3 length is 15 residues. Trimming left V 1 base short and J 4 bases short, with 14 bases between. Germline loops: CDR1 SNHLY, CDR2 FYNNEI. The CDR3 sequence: CASSEGQAITYEQYF. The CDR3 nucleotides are TGTGCCAGCAGTGAAGGTCAGGCCATAACGTACGAGCAGTACTTC.

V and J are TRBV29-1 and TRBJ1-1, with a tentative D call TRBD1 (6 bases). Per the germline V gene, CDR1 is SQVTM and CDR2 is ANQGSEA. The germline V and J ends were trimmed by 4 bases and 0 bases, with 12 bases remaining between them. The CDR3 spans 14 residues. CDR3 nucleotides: TGCAGCGTTGGCCCTGGACAGATGAACACTGAAGCTTTCTTT. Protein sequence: CSVGPGQMNTEAFF.

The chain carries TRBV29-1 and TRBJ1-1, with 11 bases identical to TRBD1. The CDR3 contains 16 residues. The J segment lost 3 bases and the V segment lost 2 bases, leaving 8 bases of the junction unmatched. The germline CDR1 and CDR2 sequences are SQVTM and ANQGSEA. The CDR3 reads CSVEFVGQGAYTEAFF. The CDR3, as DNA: TGCAGCGTTGAATTTGTAGGACAGGGGGCTTACACTGAAGCTTTCTTT.

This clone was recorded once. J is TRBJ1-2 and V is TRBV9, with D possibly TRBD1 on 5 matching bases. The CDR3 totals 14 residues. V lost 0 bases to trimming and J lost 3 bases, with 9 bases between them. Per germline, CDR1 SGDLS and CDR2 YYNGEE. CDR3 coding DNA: TGTGCCAGCAGCGTAGGGGGCCTTGACTATGGCTACACCTTC. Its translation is CASSVGGLDYGYTF.